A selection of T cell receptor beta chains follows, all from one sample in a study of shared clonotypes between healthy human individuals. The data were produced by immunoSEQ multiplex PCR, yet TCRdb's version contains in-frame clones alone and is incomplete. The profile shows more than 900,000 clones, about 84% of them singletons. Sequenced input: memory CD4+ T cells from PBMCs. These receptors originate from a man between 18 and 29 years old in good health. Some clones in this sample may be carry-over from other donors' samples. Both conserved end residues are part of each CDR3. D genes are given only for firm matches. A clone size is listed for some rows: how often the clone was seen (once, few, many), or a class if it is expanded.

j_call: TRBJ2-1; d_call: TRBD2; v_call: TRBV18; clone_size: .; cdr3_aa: CASSPPATSYEQFF; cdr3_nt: TGTGCCAGCTCACCACCGGCGACTAGCTATGAGCAGTTCTTC
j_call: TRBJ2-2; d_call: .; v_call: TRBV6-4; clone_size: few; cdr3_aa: CASSPSGVAGELFF; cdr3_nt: TGTGCCAGCAGCCCCTCGGGGGTGGCCGGGGAGCTGTTTTTT
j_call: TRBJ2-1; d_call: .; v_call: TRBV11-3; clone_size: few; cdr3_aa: CASSLSGPYNEQFF; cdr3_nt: TGTGCCAGCAGCCTCAGCGGCCCTTACAATGAGCAGTTCTTC
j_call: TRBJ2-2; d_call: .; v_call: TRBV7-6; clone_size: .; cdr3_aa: CASSFYGRGTGELFF; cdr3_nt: TGTGCCAGCAGCTTCTACGGGAGAGGGACCGGGGAGCTGTTTTTT
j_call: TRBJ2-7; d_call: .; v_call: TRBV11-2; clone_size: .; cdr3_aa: CASSLETEQYF; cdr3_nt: TGTGCCAGCAGCTTAGAAACCGAGCAGTACTTC
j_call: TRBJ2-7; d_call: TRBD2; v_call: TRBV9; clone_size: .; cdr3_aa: CASSVGGVPFTYEQYF; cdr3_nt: TGTGCCAGCAGCGTGGGAGGGGTGCCCTTTACCTACGAGCAGTACTTC
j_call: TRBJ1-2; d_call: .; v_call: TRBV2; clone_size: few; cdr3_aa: CASSTAGGQSYTF; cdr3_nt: TGTGCCAGCAGCACGGCGGGGGGCCAGAGCTACACCTTC
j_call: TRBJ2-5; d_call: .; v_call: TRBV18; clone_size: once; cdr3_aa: CASSLLGTAYQETQYF; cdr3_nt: TGTGCCAGCTCACTCCTTGGGACGGCGTATCAAGAGACCCAGTACTTC
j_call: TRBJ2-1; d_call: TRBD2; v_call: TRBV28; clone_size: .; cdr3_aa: CASSFTGLAGTYNEQFF; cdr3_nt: TGTGCCAGCAGTTTCACAGGACTAGCGGGGACCTACAATGAGCAGTTCTTC
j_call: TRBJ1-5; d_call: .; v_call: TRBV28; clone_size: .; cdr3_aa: CASLKEGGYNQPQHF; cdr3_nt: TGTGCCAGCCTCAAGGAAGGAGGATACAATCAGCCCCAGCATTTT
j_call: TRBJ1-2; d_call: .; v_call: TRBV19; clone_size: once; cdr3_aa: CASSIAPGDGYTF; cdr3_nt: TGTGCCAGTAGTATTGCACCAGGAGATGGCTACACCTTC
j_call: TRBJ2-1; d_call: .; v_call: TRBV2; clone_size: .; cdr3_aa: CASSTEYNEQFF; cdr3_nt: TGTGCCAGCAGTACAGAATACAATGAGCAGTTCTTC
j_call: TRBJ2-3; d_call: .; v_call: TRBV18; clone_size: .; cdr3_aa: CASSLKNTDTQYF; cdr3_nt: TGTGCCAGCTCCCTTAAAAACACAGATACGCAGTATTTT
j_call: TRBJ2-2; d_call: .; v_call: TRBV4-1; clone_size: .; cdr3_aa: CASSLQGNANTGELFF; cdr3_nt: TGCGCCAGCAGTCTACAGGGCAATGCGAACACCGGGGAGCTGTTTTTT
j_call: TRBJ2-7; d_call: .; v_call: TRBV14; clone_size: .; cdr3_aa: CASSPFGPQGWYEQYF; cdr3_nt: TGTGCCAGCAGCCCTTTTGGACCACAGGGATGGTACGAGCAGTACTTC
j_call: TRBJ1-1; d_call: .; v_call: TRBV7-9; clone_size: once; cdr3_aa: CASSFTPGTEAFF; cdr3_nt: TGTGCCAGCAGCTTCACCCCAGGGACTGAAGCTTTCTTT
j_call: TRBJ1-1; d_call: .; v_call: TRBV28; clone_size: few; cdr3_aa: CASSSPRTRLNTEAFF; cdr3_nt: TGTGCCAGCAGTTCCCCCCGGACGCGCTTGAACACTGAAGCTTTCTTT
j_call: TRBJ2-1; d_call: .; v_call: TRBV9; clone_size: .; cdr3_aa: CASSVAGSYNEQFF; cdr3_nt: TGTGCCAGCAGCGTGGCTGGATCCTACAATGAGCAGTTCTTC
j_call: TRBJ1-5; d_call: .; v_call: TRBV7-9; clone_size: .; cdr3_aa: CASSLSNQPQHF; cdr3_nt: TGTGCCAGCAGCTTAAGCAATCAGCCCCAGCATTTT
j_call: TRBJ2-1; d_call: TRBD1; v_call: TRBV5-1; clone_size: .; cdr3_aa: CASSRGGADYNEQFF; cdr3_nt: TGCGCCAGCAGCCGAGGGGGCGCGGACTACAATGAGCAGTTCTTC
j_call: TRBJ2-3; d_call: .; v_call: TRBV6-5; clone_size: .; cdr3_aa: CASSYSNGRTDTQYF; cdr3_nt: TGTGCCAGCAGTTACTCGAACGGACGCACAGATACGCAGTATTTT
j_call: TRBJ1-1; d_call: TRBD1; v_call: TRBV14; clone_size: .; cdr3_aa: CASSQGDRANTEAFF; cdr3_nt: TGTGCCAGCAGCCAAGGAGACAGGGCGAACACTGAAGCTTTCTTT
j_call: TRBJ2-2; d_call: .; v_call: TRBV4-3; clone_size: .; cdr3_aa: CASSQSDRSTGELFF; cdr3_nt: TGCGCCAGCAGCCAATCGGACAGATCCACCGGGGAGCTGTTTTTT
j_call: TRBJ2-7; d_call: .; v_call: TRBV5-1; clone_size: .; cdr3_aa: CASSLFGGPSYEQYF; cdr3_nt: TGCGCCAGCAGCTTGTTTGGTGGGCCTTCCTACGAGCAGTACTTC
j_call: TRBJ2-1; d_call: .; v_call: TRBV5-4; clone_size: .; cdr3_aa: CASSPGTPAGAYNEQFF; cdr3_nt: TGTGCCAGCAGCCCCGGGACACCCGCTGGGGCCTACAATGAGCAGTTCTTC
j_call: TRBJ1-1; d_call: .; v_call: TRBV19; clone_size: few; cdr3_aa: CASSRGEAEAFF; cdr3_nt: TGTGCCAGTAGTAGAGGGGAGGCTGAAGCTTTCTTT
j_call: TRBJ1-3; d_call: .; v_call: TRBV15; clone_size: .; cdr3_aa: CATSRGQSSSGNTIYF; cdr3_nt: TGTGCCACCAGCCGAGGGCAATCATCCTCTGGAAACACCATATATTTT
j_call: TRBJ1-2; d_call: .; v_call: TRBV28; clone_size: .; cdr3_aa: CASSLWSGNGAFGYTF; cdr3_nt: TGTGCCAGCAGTTTATGGTCAGGGAACGGGGCGTTTGGCTACACCTTC
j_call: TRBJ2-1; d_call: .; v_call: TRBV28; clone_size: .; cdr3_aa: CASSSATPGKYNEQFF; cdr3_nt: TGTGCCAGCAGTTCCGCGACCCCAGGAAAATACAATGAGCAGTTCTTC
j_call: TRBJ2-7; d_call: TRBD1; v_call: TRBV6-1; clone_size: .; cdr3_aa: CASSFGQGAEQYF; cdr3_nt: TGTGCCAGCAGTTTCGGACAGGGAGCCGAGCAGTACTTC
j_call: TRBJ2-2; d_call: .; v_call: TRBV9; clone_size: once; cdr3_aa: CASSFGENTGELFF; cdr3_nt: TGTGCCAGCTCCTTTGGCGAGAACACCGGGGAGCTGTTTTTT
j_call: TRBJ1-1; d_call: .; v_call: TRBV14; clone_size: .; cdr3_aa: CASSHQKIWELRNTEAFF; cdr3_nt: TGTGCCAGCAGCCACCAAAAGATATGGGAACTGAGGAACACTGAAGCTTTCTTT
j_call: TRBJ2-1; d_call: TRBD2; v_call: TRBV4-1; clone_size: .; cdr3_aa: CASSRLTTSGAEQFF; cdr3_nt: TGCGCCAGCAGCCGCCTTACTACTAGCGGCGCTGAGCAGTTCTTC
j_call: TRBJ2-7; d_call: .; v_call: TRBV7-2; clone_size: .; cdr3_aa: CASSLALGASYEQYF; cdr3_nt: TGTGCCAGCAGCTTAGCGTTGGGGGCCTCCTACGAGCAGTACTTC
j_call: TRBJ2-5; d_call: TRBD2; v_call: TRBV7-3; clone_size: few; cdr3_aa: CASSLLGLEVETQYF; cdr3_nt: TGTGCCAGCAGCTTATTGGGACTAGAGGTTGAGACCCAGTACTTC
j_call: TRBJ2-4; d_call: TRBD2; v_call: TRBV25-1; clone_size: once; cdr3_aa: CASSAGGKNIQYF; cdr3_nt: TGTGCCAGCAGTGCGGGAGGCAAAAACATTCAGTACTTC
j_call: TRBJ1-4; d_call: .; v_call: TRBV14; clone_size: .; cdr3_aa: CASSRRLSATNEKLFF; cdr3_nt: TGTGCCAGCAGCCGGAGGTTATCCGCAACTAATGAAAAACTGTTTTTT
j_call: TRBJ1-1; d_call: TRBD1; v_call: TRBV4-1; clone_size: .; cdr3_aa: CASSQDTGTGEWGTEAFF; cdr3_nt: TGCGCCAGCAGCCAGGATACCGGGACAGGGGAGTGGGGCACTGAAGCTTTCTTT
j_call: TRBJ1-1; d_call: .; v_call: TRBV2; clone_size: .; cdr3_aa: CASLFQGPYEAFF; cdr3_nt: TGTGCCAGCCTGTTTCAGGGACCCTATGAAGCTTTCTTT
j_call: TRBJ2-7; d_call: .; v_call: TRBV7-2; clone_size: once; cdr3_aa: CASTHIPGHYEQYF; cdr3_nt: TGTGCCAGCACCCATATCCCGGGACACTACGAGCAGTACTTC
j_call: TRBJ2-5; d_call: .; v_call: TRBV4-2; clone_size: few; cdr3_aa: CASSPGSKGETQYF; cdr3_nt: TGTGCCAGCAGCCCCGGATCAAAGGGGGAGACCCAGTACTTC
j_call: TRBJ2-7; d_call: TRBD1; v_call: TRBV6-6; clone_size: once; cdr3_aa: CASREGGSGEQYF; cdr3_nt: TGTGCCAGCAGGGAAGGGGGCTCGGGAGAGCAGTACTTC
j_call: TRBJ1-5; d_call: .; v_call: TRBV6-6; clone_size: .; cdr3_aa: CASREGGRSKPQHF; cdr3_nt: TGTGCCAGCAGGGAGGGCGGCCGGTCGAAGCCCCAGCATTTT
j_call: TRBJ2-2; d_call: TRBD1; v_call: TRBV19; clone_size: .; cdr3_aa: CASSNRGHTGELFF; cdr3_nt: TGTGCCAGTAGTAACAGGGGTCACACCGGGGAGCTGTTTTTT
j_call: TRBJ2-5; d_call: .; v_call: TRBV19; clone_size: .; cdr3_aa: CASSMRSVGWGLQETQYF; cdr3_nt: TGTGCCAGTAGTATGCGGAGTGTGGGGTGGGGCCTCCAAGAGACCCAGTACTTC
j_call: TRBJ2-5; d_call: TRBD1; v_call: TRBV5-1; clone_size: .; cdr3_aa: CASSLDRGRGETQYF; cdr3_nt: TGTGCCAGCAGCTTGGACAGGGGGCGCGGGGAGACCCAGTACTTC
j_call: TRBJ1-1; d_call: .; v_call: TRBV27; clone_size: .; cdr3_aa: CASSLYRGSPEAFF; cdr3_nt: TGTGCCAGCAGTTTATATCGGGGGTCCCCTGAAGCTTTCTTT
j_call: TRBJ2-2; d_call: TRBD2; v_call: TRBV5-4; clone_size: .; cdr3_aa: CASSLGQGGSWSGELFF; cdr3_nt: TGTGCCAGCAGCTTGGGGCAGGGAGGGTCTTGGAGCGGGGAGCTGTTTTTT
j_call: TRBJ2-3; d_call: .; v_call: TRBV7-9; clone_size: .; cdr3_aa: CASSLLAPSTDTQYF; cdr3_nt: TGTGCCAGCAGCTTACTTGCCCCTAGCACAGATACGCAGTATTTT
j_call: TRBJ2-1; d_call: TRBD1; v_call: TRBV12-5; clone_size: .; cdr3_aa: CASKRDRATYNEQFF; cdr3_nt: TGTGCTAGTAAACGGGACAGGGCAACCTACAATGAGCAGTTCTTC
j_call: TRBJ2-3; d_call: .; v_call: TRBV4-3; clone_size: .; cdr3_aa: CASSQAGEGDTQYF; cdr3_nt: TGCGCCAGCAGCCAAGCGGGAGAGGGAGATACGCAGTATTTT